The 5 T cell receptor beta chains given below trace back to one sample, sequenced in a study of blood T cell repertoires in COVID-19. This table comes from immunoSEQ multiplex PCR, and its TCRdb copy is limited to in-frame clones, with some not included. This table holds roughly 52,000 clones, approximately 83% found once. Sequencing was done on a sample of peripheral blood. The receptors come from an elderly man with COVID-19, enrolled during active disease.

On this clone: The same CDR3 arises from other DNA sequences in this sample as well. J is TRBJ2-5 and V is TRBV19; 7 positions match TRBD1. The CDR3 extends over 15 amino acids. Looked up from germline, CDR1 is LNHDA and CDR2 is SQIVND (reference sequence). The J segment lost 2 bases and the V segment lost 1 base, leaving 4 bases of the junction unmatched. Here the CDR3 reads CASSIGGTVQETQYF. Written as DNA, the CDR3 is TGTGCCAGTAGTATAGGTGGGACAGTTCAAGAGACCCAGTACTTC.

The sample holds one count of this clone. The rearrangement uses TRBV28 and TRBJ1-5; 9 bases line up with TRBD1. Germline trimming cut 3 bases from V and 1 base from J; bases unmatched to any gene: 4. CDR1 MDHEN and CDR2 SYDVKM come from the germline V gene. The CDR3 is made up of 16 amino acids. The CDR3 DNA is TGTGCCAGCAGTTTTGACAGGGGGTCAAGCAATCAGCCCCAGCATTTT. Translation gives CASSFDRGSSNQPQHF.

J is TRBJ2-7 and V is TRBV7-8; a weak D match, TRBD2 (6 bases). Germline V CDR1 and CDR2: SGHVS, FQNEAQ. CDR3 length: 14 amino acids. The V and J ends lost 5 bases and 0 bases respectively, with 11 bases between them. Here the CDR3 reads CASSGGDPSYEQYF. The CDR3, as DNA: TGTGCCAGCAGCGGCGGGGACCCCTCCTACGAGCAGTACTTC.

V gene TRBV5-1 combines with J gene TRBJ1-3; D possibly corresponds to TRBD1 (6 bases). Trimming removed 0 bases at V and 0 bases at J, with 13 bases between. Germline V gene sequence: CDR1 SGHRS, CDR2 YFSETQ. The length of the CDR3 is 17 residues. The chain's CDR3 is CASSLGVGARSGNTIYF. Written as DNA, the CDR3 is TGCGCCAGCAGCTTGGGGGTGGGGGCCCGCTCTGGAAACACCATATATTTT.

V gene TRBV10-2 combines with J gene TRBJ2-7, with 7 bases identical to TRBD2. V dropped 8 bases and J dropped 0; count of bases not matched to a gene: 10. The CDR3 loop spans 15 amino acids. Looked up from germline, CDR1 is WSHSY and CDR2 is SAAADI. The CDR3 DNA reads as TGCGCCAGCCTCGATGCTAGCGGTCCCTCCTACGAGCAGTACGTC. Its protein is CASLDASGPSYEQYV.